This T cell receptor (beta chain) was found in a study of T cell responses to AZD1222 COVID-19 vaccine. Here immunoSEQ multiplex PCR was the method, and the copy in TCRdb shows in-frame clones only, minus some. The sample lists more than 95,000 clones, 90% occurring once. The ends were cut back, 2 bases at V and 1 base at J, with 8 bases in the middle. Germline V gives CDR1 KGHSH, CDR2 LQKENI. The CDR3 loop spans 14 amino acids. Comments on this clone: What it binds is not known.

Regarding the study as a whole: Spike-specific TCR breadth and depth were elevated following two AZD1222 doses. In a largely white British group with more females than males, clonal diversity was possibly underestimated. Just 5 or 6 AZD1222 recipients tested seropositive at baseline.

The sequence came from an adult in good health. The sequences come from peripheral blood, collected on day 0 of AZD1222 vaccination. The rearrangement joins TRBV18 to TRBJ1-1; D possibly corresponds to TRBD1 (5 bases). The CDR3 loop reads CASSPGQTNTEAFF. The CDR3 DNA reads TGTGCCAGCTCACCAGGACAAACGAACACTGAAGCTTTCTTT.